This is a list of T cell receptor beta chains from one sample in a study of Tregs in tolerant kidney transplant recipients. Clones were read by immunoSEQ multiplex PCR, and TCRdb kept only the in-frame ones, dropping some. This sample has around 98,000 clones, with over 85% found just once. This specimen consisted of CD4+ T cells from blood, obtained before the transplant. The source is a human donor who received a combined kidney and bone marrow transplant. The CDR3 runs from the conserved cysteine through the conserved F or W. The D gene is left open where the match is weak. Clone size is not always given. Where it is, it says once, few, many or a class for expanded clones.

abundance,j_gene,d_gene,v_gene,CDR3nt,CDR3aa
NA,TRBJ2-3,TRBD2,TRBV13,TGTGCCAGCAGCTTAGTAGGTACTAGCGGCCCATCCACGCAGTATTTT,CASSLVGTSGPSTQYF
NA,TRBJ2-7,TRBD1,TRBV29-1,TGCAGCGTTCTCGGGACAGGGGGGAATTCCTACGAGCAGTACTTC,CSVLGTGGNSYEQYF
NA,TRBJ2-3,NA,TRBV6-4,TGTGCCAGCCCTGGCGGGTCCCGCACAGATACGCAGTATTTT,CASPGGSRTDTQYF
NA,TRBJ1-5,NA,TRBV5-6,TGTGCCAGCTTCCAGAAAGCGGAAGGCAATCAGCCCCAGCATTTT,CASFQKAEGNQPQHF
NA,TRBJ2-7,NA,TRBV4-3,TGCGCCAGCAGCTTCGGACACCGCTACGAGCAGTACTTC,CASSFGHRYEQYF
NA,TRBJ2-3,TRBD2,TRBV5-1,TGCGCCAGCAGCGGACTAGCGGGGGGGGGCACAGATACGCAGTATTTT,CASSGLAGGGTDTQYF
NA,TRBJ2-1,NA,TRBV6-5,TGTGCCAGCAGTTACTCTGGGGGGGGGCGTCCAAGTGAGCAGTTCTTC,CASSYSGGGRPSEQFF
NA,TRBJ2-1,TRBD1,TRBV10-3,TGTGCGATCTCCGGGGACAGGGTTGGAGTTGAGCAGTTCTTC,CAISGDRVGVEQFF
NA,TRBJ2-5,TRBD2,TRBV5-1,TGCGCCAGCAGCCTCGGGACTAGCGGGGTAGAGACCCAGTACTTC,CASSLGTSGVETQYF
NA,TRBJ1-2,TRBD1,TRBV2,TGTGCCAGCACCAAAACCGAACAGGGGTGGGGCTATGGCTACACCTTC,CASTKTEQGWGYGYTF
NA,TRBJ2-7,TRBD1,TRBV9,TGTGCCAGCAGCGCGGCGGACAGGGGGTACGAGCAGTACTTC,CASSAADRGYEQYF
once,TRBJ2-2,NA,TRBV7-2,TGTGCCAGCAGCCAGGGGGGCGGTAACACCGGGGAGCTGTTTTTT,CASSQGGGNTGELFF
NA,TRBJ2-7,TRBD1,TRBV6-5,TGTGCCAGCAGTAGGACAGGGGACGAGCAGTACTTC,CASSRTGDEQYF
NA,TRBJ2-2,TRBD2,TRBV6-4,TGTGCCAGCAGCGAAGGGGCTAGCGGGAGGGCGGCCGGGGAGCTGTTTTTT,CASSEGASGRAAGELFF
NA,TRBJ2-7,NA,TRBV7-9,TGTGCCAGCAGCCATGACTCGAAACGCCACGAGCAGTACTTC,CASSHDSKRHEQYF
NA,TRBJ1-3,NA,TRBV2,TGTGCCAGCAGTGCGCGTTACAGCAGCTCTGGAAACACCATATATTTT,CASSARYSSSGNTIYF
NA,TRBJ1-5,NA,TRBV6-5,TGTGCCAGCAGCCAAGGACAGTCGAGCGATCAGCCCCAGCATTTT,CASSQGQSSDQPQHF
once,TRBJ1-2,NA,TRBV5-6,TGTGCCAGCAGCCTCAGGGTGGCCCCCGGCTACACCTTC,CASSLRVAPGYTF
NA,TRBJ2-2,TRBD1,TRBV6-5,TGTGCCAGCAGCAAGGGACAGGGGTACGGGGAGCTGTTTTTT,CASSKGQGYGELFF
NA,TRBJ1-5,TRBD1,TRBV2,TGTGCCAGCAGACTAAGACAGGGTAGCAATCAGCCCCAGCATTTT,CASRLRQGSNQPQHF
NA,TRBJ1-3,NA,TRBV28,TGTGCCAGCACTATTCGCTCTGGAAACACCATATATTTT,CASTIRSGNTIYF
NA,TRBJ1-4,NA,TRBV6-1,TGTGCCAGCAGTGCCGGGGTAAAACTGTTTTTT,CASSAGVKLFF
NA,TRBJ1-1,NA,TRBV7-9,TGTGCCAGCAGCTTACAGGGTGGCACTGAAGCTTTCTTT,CASSLQGGTEAFF
once,TRBJ2-3,NA,TRBV18,TGTGCCAGCTCACCACCGGCACGTAGCACAGATACGCAGTATTTT,CASSPPARSTDTQYF
once,TRBJ1-1,NA,TRBV6-5,TGTGCCAGCAGTGAAATCAGGAGGAGTGGAGCTTTCTTT,CASSEIRRSGAFF
NA,TRBJ2-7,NA,TRBV28,TGTGCCAGCAGTTTACGGGGGTACAACGAGCAGTACTTC,CASSLRGYNEQYF
NA,TRBJ2-3,TRBD2,TRBV12-5,TGTGCTAGTGGTTCGGGGGGGTCGGAGGATACGCAGTATTTT,CASGSGGSEDTQYF
NA,TRBJ1-4,NA,TRBV11-3,TGTGCCAGCAGTTCGTCTAGGACAGTCGGTGAAAAACTGTTTTTT,CASSSSRTVGEKLFF
NA,TRBJ2-3,NA,TRBV25-1,TGTGCCAGCAGTGTAACAGCTAGCACAGATACGCAGTATTTT,CASSVTASTDTQYF
once,TRBJ2-3,NA,TRBV6-4,TGTGCCAGCAGCCCGGGCCCAGGGGTTCAGGATACGCAGTATTTT,CASSPGPGVQDTQYF
NA,TRBJ2-7,NA,TRBV7-2,TGTGCCAGCAGCCCTAGGGGCTACGAGCAGTACTTC,CASSPRGYEQYF
NA,TRBJ2-1,TRBD2,TRBV5-1,TGCGCCAGCAGCTTAAGCGGGGTTCTCAATGAGCAGTTCTTC,CASSLSGVLNEQFF
NA,TRBJ1-2,TRBD1,TRBV29-1,TGCAGCGTTGAGGGACAGGGGCCAGATTCCTACTATGGCTACACCTTC,CSVEGQGPDSYYGYTF
NA,TRBJ1-6,TRBD1,TRBV7-9,TGTGCCAGCAGCTTACAGGGGGCGGATTCCCCCCTCCACTTT,CASSLQGADSPLHF
NA,TRBJ2-2,TRBD1,TRBV6-1,TGTGCCAGCAGACGGGACAGAGAAACCGGGGAGCTGTTTTTT,CASRRDRETGELFF
NA,TRBJ2-3,NA,TRBV5-6,TGTGCCAGCAGCTCCGGTCCTTCGGGAGATACGCAGTATTTT,CASSSGPSGDTQYF
NA,TRBJ1-2,NA,TRBV7-3,TGTGCCAGCAGTCCGCGGGGGGGCTACTATGGCTACACCTTC,CASSPRGGYYGYTF
NA,TRBJ2-3,TRBD2,TRBV15,TGTGCCACCCAGACGGGAGGACACAGCACAGATACGCAGTATTTT,CATQTGGHSTDTQYF
NA,TRBJ1-1,TRBD1,TRBV2,TGTGCCAGCGGAGGACAGGGGGCAGCAGCTTTCTTT,CASGGQGAAAFF
NA,TRBJ2-2,NA,TRBV6-1,TGTGCCAGCAGGGGTGGACAAGCCGGGGAGCTGTTTTTT,CASRGGQAGELFF
once,TRBJ2-6,NA,TRBV4-3,TGCGCCAGCAGCCAAGTTTGGCAGGGGCTTGGGGCCAACGTCCTGACTTTC,CASSQVWQGLGANVLTF
NA,TRBJ2-3,NA,TRBV30,TGTGCCTGGAGTCAAGGGGGGGGAATGGATACGCAGTATTTT,CAWSQGGGMDTQYF
NA,TRBJ2-1,TRBD1,TRBV7-2,TGTGCCAGCAGCTTAGGGGACAGGGGGATCGATGAGCAGTTCTTC,CASSLGDRGIDEQFF
NA,TRBJ1-1,NA,TRBV27,TGTGCCAGCAGTTCCCTACACCCCCAGGGTGAAGCTTTCTTT,CASSSLHPQGEAFF
NA,TRBJ2-5,NA,TRBV7-2,TGTGCCAGCAGCCTTGTGGAGACCCAGTACTTC,CASSLVETQYF
NA,TRBJ2-3,NA,TRBV19,TGTGCCAGTAGTATCGCGGGGCAGCAAGATACGCAGTATTTT,CASSIAGQQDTQYF
NA,TRBJ2-6,NA,TRBV7-3,TGTGCCAGCAGCGAAACCCGGGGGAATGGGGCCAACGTCCTGACTTTC,CASSETRGNGANVLTF
NA,TRBJ2-3,NA,TRBV7-3,TGTGCCAGCAGCTTAATACAGGCAGATACGCAGTATTTT,CASSLIQADTQYF
NA,TRBJ2-7,TRBD1,TRBV18,TGTGCCAGCTCACCATTGATGGGGACAGGAACCTACGAGCAGTACTTC,CASSPLMGTGTYEQYF
NA,TRBJ1-1,NA,TRBV7-9,TGTGCCAGCAGCTTAGATCAGTCATGGGAAGCTTTCTTT,CASSLDQSWEAFF
NA,TRBJ2-3,TRBD1,TRBV28,TGTGCCAGCAGTACACCGGGACAGGGGGCAGATACGCAGTATTTT,CASSTPGQGADTQYF
NA,TRBJ1-2,NA,TRBV30,TGTGCCTGGAGTCTTACACCAAACTATGGCTACACCTTC,CAWSLTPNYGYTF
NA,TRBJ2-2,NA,TRBV29-1,TGCAGCGTTGAATATACGGGGACCGGGGAGCTGTTTTTT,CSVEYTGTGELFF
NA,TRBJ2-3,NA,TRBV7-2,TGTGCCAGCAGCTTAGGCGGGACTCGCCGTGGAATGAATACGCAGTATTTT,CASSLGGTRRGMNTQYF
once,TRBJ1-4,NA,TRBV11-3,NA,CASSFGQGNEKLFF
NA,TRBJ1-2,NA,TRBV19,TGTGCCAGTAGTATAGCAGGCAGGGGAGGGTATGGCTACACCTTC,CASSIAGRGGYGYTF
NA,TRBJ1-4,TRBD1,TRBV12-5,TGTGCTAGTGGTTTAGGGGGCGAAGAAAAACTGTTTTTT,CASGLGGEEKLFF
NA,TRBJ1-6,NA,TRBV28,TGTGCCAGCAGTTCCCCGGGGGAGGGTAATTCACCCCTCCACTTT,CASSSPGEGNSPLHF